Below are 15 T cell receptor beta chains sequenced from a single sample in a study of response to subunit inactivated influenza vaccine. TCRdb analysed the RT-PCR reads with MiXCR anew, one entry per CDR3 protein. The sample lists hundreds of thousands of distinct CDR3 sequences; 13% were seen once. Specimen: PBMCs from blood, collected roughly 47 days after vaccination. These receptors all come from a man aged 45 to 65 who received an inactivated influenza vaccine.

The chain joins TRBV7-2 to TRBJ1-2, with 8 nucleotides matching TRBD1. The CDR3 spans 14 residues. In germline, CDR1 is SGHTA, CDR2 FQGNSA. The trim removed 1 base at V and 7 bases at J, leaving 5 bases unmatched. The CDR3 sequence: CASSLGRGHIGYTF. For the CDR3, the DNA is TGTGCCAGCAGCTTAGGCAGGGGGCATATTGGCTACACCTTC.

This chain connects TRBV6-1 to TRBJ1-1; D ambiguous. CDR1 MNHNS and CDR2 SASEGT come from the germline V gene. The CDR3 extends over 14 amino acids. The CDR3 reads CSARPVVRDTEAFF. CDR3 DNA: TGTTCCGCCCGTCCGGTCGTTAGGGACACTGAAGCTTTCTTT.

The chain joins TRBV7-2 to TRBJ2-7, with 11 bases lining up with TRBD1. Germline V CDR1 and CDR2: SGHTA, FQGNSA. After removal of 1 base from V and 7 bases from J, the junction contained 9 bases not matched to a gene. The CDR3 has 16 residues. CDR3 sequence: CASSLVRTGGVAEQYF. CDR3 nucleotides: TGTGCCAGCAGCTTAGTAAGGACAGGGGGCGTCGCGGAGCAGTACTTC.

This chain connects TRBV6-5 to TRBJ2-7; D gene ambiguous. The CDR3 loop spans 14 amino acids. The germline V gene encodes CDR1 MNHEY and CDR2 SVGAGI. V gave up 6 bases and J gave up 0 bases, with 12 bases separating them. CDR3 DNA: TGTGCCAGCAGATATGAACGTCTCTCCTACGAGCAGTACTTC. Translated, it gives CASRYERLSYEQYF.

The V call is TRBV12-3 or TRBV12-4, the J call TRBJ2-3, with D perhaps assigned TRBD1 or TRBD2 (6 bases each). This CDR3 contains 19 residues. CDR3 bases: TGTACCATCAGACGGCTATGGCCGGGGGCGCCAAAGTCGACAGATACGCAGTATTTT. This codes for CTIRRLWPGAPKSTDTQYF.

The CDR3 protein is CASSLAGGAHYEQYF. CDR3 coding DNA: TGTGCCAGCAGCTTAGCTGGGGGGGCACACTACGAGCAGTACTTC. V usage is TRBV7-8 and J usage is TRBJ2-7; maybe TRBD2 (7 bases). Trimming took 0 bases from V and 3 from J, leaving 12 bases between them. Germline CDR1 SGHVS, CDR2 FQNEAQ. The CDR3 loop spans 15 amino acids.

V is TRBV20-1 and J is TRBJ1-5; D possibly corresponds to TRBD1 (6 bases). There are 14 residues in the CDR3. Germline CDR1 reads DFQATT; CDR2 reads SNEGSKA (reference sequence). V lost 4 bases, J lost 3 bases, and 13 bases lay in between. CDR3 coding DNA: TGCAGTGCTAAAGGACAGACTGACAATCAGCCCCAGCATTTT. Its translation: CSAKGQTDNQPQHF.

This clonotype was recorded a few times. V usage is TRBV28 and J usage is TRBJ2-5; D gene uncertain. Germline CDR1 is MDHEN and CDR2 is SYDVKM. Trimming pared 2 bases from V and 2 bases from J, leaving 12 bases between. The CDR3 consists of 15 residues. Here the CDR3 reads CASSLEAGPQETQYF. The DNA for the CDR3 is TGTGCCAGCAGTTTAGAGGCCGGGCCACAAGAGACCCAGTACTTC.

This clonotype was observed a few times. The CDR3 nucleotides are TGTGCCAGCAGTTTTTACGGGGGTCAAGAGACCCAGTACTTC. Protein: CASSFYGGQETQYF. This sequence joins TRBV12-3 or TRBV12-4 and TRBJ2-5, with TRBD2 as a possible D gene (6 bases). This CDR3 has 14 residues. Trimming pared 3 bases from V and 2 bases from J, leaving 10 bases between.

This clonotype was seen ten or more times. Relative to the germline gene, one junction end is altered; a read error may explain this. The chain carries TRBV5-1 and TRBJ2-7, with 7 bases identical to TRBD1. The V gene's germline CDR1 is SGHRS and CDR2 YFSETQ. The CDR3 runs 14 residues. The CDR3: CASSSTGTAYEQYF. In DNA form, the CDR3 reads TGTGCCAGCAGTTCGACCGGGACAGCCTACGAGCAGTACTTC.

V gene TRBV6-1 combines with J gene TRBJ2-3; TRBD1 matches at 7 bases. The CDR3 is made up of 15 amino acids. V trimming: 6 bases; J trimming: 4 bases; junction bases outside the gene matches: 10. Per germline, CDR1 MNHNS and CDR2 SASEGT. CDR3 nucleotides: TGTGCCAGCAGAAGGCGACAGGGAAGGGCAGATACGCAGTATTTT. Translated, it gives CASRRRQGRADTQYF.

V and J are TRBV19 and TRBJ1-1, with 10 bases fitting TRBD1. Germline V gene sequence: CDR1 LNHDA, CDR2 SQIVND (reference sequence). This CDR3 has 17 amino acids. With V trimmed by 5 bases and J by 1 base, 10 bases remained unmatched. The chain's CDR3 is CASSPPGTGEWNTEAFF. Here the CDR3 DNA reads TGTGCCAGTAGTCCCCCCGGGACAGGGGAATGGAACACTGAAGCTTTCTTT.

The CDR3 sequence is CASSHAMGQGYEQYF. CDR3 nucleotides: TGCGCCAGCAGCCACGCAATGGGACAGGGATACGAGCAGTACTTC. The chain links TRBV4-3 to TRBJ2-7; 9 bases are a match to TRBD1. CDR3 length: 15 amino acids. CDR1 is LGHNA, CDR2 YSLEER, per germline. V gave up 3 bases and J gave up 4 bases; unmatched junction bases: 7.

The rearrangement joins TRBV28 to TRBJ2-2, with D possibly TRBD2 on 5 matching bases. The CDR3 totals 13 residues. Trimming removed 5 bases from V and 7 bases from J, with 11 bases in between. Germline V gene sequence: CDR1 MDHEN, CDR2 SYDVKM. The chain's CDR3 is CASSPGLHGELFF. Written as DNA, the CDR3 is TGTGCCAGCAGTCCAGGACTTCACGGGGAGCTGTTTTTT. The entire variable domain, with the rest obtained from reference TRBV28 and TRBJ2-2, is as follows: DVKVTQSSRYLVKRTGEKVFLECVQDMDHENMFWYRQDPGLGLRLIYFSYDVKMKEKGDIPEGYSVSREKKERFSLILESASTNQTSMYLCASSPGLHGELFFGEGSRLTVL.

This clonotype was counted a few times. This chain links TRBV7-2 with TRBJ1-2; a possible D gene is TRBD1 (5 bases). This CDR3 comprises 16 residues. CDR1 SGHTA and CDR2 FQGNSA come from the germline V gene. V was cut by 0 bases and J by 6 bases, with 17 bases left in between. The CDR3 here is CASSLAPGGRSDGYTF. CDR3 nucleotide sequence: TGTGCCAGCAGCTTAGCGCCCGGGGGTAGATCAGATGGCTACACCTTC.